The source of this T cell receptor beta chain is a study of blood T cell repertoires in COVID-19. For the study at large: Acute and convalescent COVID-19 samples came from the United States, Italy and Spain. The analysed material was cDNA or gDNA that came from T cells, B-cell-depleted T cells, or PBMCs.

As handled by the study authors: Estimation of nucleated cell counts was performed using reference gene primer amplification. TCRdb keeps only in-frame clones here, not all; method: immunoSEQ multiplex PCR. That table supplies the V and J calls and clone size; D and trimming were determined from the DNA. The sample has more than 200,000 clones; about 86% are singletons. The V gene end was trimmed by 0 bases and the J gene end by 5 bases; junction bases not matched to a gene: 5. The CDR3 is 16 amino acids. Germline assignment: CDR1 SGDLS and CDR2 YYNGEE. The sequenced sample was peripheral blood. This clonotype was obtained from a man aged 45-65 years with active or convalescent COVID-19. The J gene is TRBJ2-5, the V gene TRBV9; 12 bases are shared with TRBD2. Here the CDR3 reads CASSVELAGGRETQYF. DNA of the CDR3: TGTGCCAGCAGCGTAGAGCTAGCGGGGGGGAGGGAGACCCAGTACTTC.